Listed here are 14 T cell receptor beta chains from one sample, sequenced in a study of T cell responses to AZD1222 COVID-19 vaccine. TCRdb's table, derived via immunoSEQ multiplex PCR, lists solely in-frame clones and lacks some. The table shows about 180,000 clones, with approximately 90% occurring only once. The source was peripheral blood, collected on day 0 of AZD1222 vaccination. The receptor source for this set is an adult in good health.

The V and J genes are TRBV6-4 and TRBJ1-1; D perhaps matches TRBD1 (6 bases). V was pared by 6 bases and J by 0 bases, with 11 bases between. CDR3 length: 14 residues. Germline CDR1 is MRHNA and CDR2 is SNTAGT. The CDR3 nucleotides read TGTGCCAGCAGAGTAGACAGGCTGAACACTGAAGCTTTCTTT. As protein: CASRVDRLNTEAFF.

This clone was detected a few times. The CDR3 reads CASSGQGRQPQHF. The DNA of the CDR3 is TGTGCCAGCAGTGGACAGGGAAGGCAGCCCCAGCATTTT. J is TRBJ1-5 and V is TRBV2; 7 bases match TRBD1. Germline assignment: CDR1 SNHLY and CDR2 FYNNEI. V lost 4 bases to trimming and J lost 7 bases; unmatched junction nucleotides: 4. The CDR3 loop spans 13 amino acids.

The chain is built from TRBV4-3 and TRBJ1-2; D may be TRBD1 (5 bases). The CDR3 has 16 residues. CDR1 is LGHNA and CDR2 is YSLEER in the germline V gene. The V end lost 3 bases, the J end lost 8 bases, and 22 bases lay between the germline ends. The CDR3 sequence is CASSQRLVGGSDGYTF. In DNA form, the CDR3 reads TGCGCCAGCAGCCAGCGCTTGGTCGGGGGATCGGACGGCTACACCTTC.

CDR3 DNA: TGTGCCAGCAGCGCCCGAGGGACAGGGCTCGAGACCCAGTACTTC. Its protein is CASSARGTGLETQYF. The chain couples TRBV11-2 to TRBJ2-5; 9 nucleotides agree with TRBD1. Germline CDR1 and CDR2: SGHAT and FQNNGV. CDR3 length equals 15 residues. The V gene end was trimmed by 5 bases and the J gene end by 5 bases; junction bases not matched to a gene: 9.

The rearrangement uses TRBV28 and TRBJ1-2, with D perhaps matching TRBD1 (6 bases). Looked up from germline, CDR1 is MDHEN and CDR2 is SYDVKM. The CDR3 runs 13 residues. V was pared by 6 bases and J by 4 bases, with 12 bases between. DNA of the CDR3: TGTGCCAGCAGAAATCGGACAGTCTATGGCTACACCTTC. It translates to CASRNRTVYGYTF.

This clone came up once. This sequence joins TRBV4-1 and TRBJ2-7, with TRBD2 matching over 11 bases. Germline V gene sequence: CDR1 MGHRA, CDR2 YSYEKL. J lost 4 bases, V lost 1 base, and 3 bases had no gene match. CDR3 length equals 15 residues. The CDR3 region is CASSQGLAGTYEQYF. CDR3 sequence (DNA): TGCGCCAGCAGCCAAGGACTAGCGGGGACGTACGAGCAGTACTTC.

This sequence joins TRBV5-4 and TRBJ1-3, with 7 bases matching TRBD1. The CDR3 sequence is 15 residues long. The germline CDR1 and CDR2 sequences are SGHNT and YYREEE (reference sequence). Trimming at V came to 2 bases and at J to 2 bases, leaving 4 bases not matched to a gene. For the CDR3, the DNA is TGTGCCAGCAGCTTCCAGGGGGACGCTGGAAACACCATATATTTT. Residues: CASSFQGDAGNTIYF.

J is TRBJ2-2 and V is TRBV20-1, with D perhaps TRBD1 or TRBD2 (5 bases each). Trimming took 3 bases from V and 4 from J, leaving 15 bases between them. Germline lookup yields CDR1 DFQATT and CDR2 SNEGSKA (reference sequence). There are 15 residues in the CDR3. CDR3 sequence reads: CSASYPSRGTGELFF. The CDR3 nucleotides are TGCAGTGCTAGTTACCCCTCGAGGGGCACCGGGGAGCTGTTTTTT.

This chain links TRBV4-1 with TRBJ2-7; a weak D match, TRBD2 (6 bases). This CDR3 is built from 16 residues. CDR1 and CDR2 (germline): MGHRA, YSYEKL. The ends were cut back, 2 bases at V and 3 bases at J, with 17 bases in the middle. The CDR3 sequence is CASSQSPPGVLYEQYF. CDR3 in DNA: TGCGCCAGCAGCCAAAGCCCCCCGGGGGTACTCTACGAGCAGTACTTC.

This chain uses TRBV9 with TRBJ1-2; D might be TRBD1 (5 bases). V was shortened by 0 bases and J by 4 bases, with 13 bases between the two germline ends. The CDR3 covers 15 residues. Per germline, CDR1 SGDLS and CDR2 YYNGEE. As DNA, the CDR3 is TGTGCCAGCAGCGTAGGTAGCAGGGTTTCCTATGGCTACACCTTC. Its protein product is CASSVGSRVSYGYTF. Using reference TRBV9 and TRBJ1-2 for the parts outside the CDR3, the full variable domain is DSGVTQTPKHLITATGQRVTLRCSPRSGDLSVYWYQQSLDQGLQFLIQYYNGEERAKGNILERFSAQQFPDLHSELNLSSLELGDSALYFCASSVGSRVSYGYTFGSGTRLTVV.

The CDR3 nucleotides are TGCGCCAGCAGCCATGACTTGGGGTTTACCGGGGAGCTGTTTTTT. As protein: CASSHDLGFTGELFF. The rearrangement links TRBV4-3 to TRBJ2-2; no clear D gene. Germline assignment: CDR1 LGHNA and CDR2 YSLEER. The CDR3 length is 15 residues. Between the trimmed V and J ends, which lost 3 bases and 5 bases, there was a span of 13 bases.

This chain connects TRBV6-5 to TRBJ2-7; D perhaps matches TRBD1 (6 bases). Germline CDR1 is MNHEY and CDR2 is SVGAGI. The CDR3 runs 13 residues. Trimming removed 2 bases at V and 3 bases at J, with 8 bases between. The CDR3 loop reads CASSYGQLYEQYF. The CDR3 region has the DNA TGTGCCAGCAGTTACGGACAGCTCTACGAGCAGTACTTC.

This clone has more than one count but fewer than ten. The chain couples TRBV7-2 to TRBJ1-6; D remains unclear. Trimming shortened V by 3 bases and J by 7 bases, and 13 bases separated the two germline ends. This CDR3 region has 15 residues. Looked up from germline, CDR1 is SGHTA and CDR2 is FQGNSA. The DNA of the CDR3 is TGTGCCAGCAGCTTTGGCTCAGCGGTCAATTCACCCCTCCACTTT. Translation: CASSFGSAVNSPLHF. Variable domain in full (rest from reference TRBV7-2 and TRBJ1-6): GAGVSQSPSNKVTEKGKDVELRCDPISGHTALYWYRQSLGQGLEFLIYFQGNSAPDKSGLPSDRFSAERTGGSVSTLTIQRTQQEDSAVYLCASSFGSAVNSPLHFGNGTRLTVT.

This chain joins TRBV6-1 and TRBJ1-2; a possible D gene is TRBD1 (5 bases). The CDR3 loop spans 13 amino acids. Trimming shortened V by 1 base and J by 4 bases, and 7 bases separated the two germline ends. Germline V gene data show CDR1 as MNHNS and CDR2 as SASEGT. The CDR3 sequence is CASSEVGPYGYTF. CDR3 in DNA: TGTGCCAGCAGTGAAGTGGGACCCTATGGCTACACCTTC.